A single sample is the source of the 27 T cell receptor beta chains below, sequenced in a study of blood T cell repertoires in COVID-19. The assay was immunoSEQ multiplex PCR, and TCRdb's table has in-frame clones only and misses some. This sample carries some 120,000 clones, approximately 80% of them seen once, and the ten largest clones take 1.9%. Sequences were obtained from peripheral blood. Every receptor here comes from a man in his 70s with acute or convalescent COVID-19.

This clone was recorded many times. This sequence joins TRBV29-1 and TRBJ2-7, with TRBD2 identical over 7 bases. This CDR3 has 12 amino acids. V shed 4 bases and J 6 bases; nucleotides not matched to a gene: 6. Per germline, CDR1 SQVTM and CDR2 ANQGSEA. As DNA, the CDR3 is TGCAGCGTTGCCGACCCGGGGGGCGAGCAGTACTTC. This translates into CSVADPGGEQYF.

V usage is TRBV11-2 and J usage is TRBJ2-4; D not resolved. Per the germline V gene, CDR1 is SGHAT and CDR2 is FQNNGV. Trimming stripped 1 base from V and 6 bases from J, with 13 bases between. The CDR3 is made up of 15 amino acids. The DNA of the CDR3 is TGTGCCAGCAGCTTAGGTACCGGAGCCCTAAACATTCAGTACTTC. Translation: CASSLGTGALNIQYF.

The chain carries TRBV4-1 and TRBJ1-1; D is unclear. The CDR3 runs 15 residues. Trimming removed 4 bases at V and 3 bases at J, with 15 bases between. Germline lookup yields CDR1 MGHRA and CDR2 YSYEKL. CDR3 in DNA: TGCGCCAGCAGCCGCTATACGGACTGGGACACTGAAGCTTTCTTT. Protein sequence: CASSRYTDWDTEAFF.

The chain recombines TRBV30 with TRBJ1-4, with a tentative D call TRBD1 (6 bases). This CDR3 has 14 amino acids. Trimming pared 4 bases from V and 0 bases from J, leaving 9 bases between. Germline assignment: CDR1 GTSNPN and CDR2 SVGIG (reference sequence). CDR3 nucleotides: TGTGCCTGGACCAGACAGGCAACTAATGAAAAACTGTTTTTT. This translates into CAWTRQATNEKLFF.

The V gene is TRBV5-6, the J gene TRBJ1-4; TRBD1 matches at 8 bases. Germline values: CDR1 SGHDT, CDR2 YYEEEE. This CDR3 comprises 14 residues. Losses at the gene ends were 2 bases for V and 8 bases for J; bases not matched to a gene: 5. Here the CDR3 reads CASSFDRGTEKLFF. The CDR3 DNA is TGTGCCAGCAGCTTCGACAGGGGTACCGAAAAACTGTTTTTT. Full variable domain (outside the CDR3, taken from reference TRBV5-6 and TRBJ1-4): DAGVTQSPTHLIKTRGQQVTLRCSPKSGHDTVSWYQQALGQGPQFIFQYYEEEERQRGNFPDRFSGHQFPNYSSELNVNALLLGDSALYLCASSFDRGTEKLFFGSGTQLSVL.

The V call is TRBV12-3 or TRBV12-4, the J call TRBJ1-1, with 7 bases lining up with TRBD1. The CDR3 loop spans 13 amino acids. J lost 6 bases, V lost 0 bases, and 1 base had no gene match. The chain's CDR3 is CASSLAQGAEAFF. The CDR3 nucleotides are TGTGCCAGCAGTTTAGCTCAGGGGGCTGAAGCTTTCTTT.

CDR3 protein: CASSTSGTGGNEKLFF. For the CDR3, the DNA is TGTGCCAGCAGCACCAGTGGGACAGGGGGAAATGAAAAACTGTTTTTT. The rearrangement joins TRBV7-9 to TRBJ1-4, with 11 nucleotides matching TRBD1. V trimming: 5 bases; J trimming: 5 bases; junction bases outside the gene matches: 7. Germline values: CDR1 SEHNR, CDR2 FQNEAQ (reference sequence). The CDR3 length is 16 residues.

This rearrangement joins TRBV11-1 to TRBJ1-3, with D unclear. V was pared by 3 bases and J by 4 bases, with 7 bases between. The CDR3 spans 13 residues. Germline V gene lookup returns CDR1 SGHAT and CDR2 FQDESV (reference sequence). The CDR3, as DNA: TGTGCCAGCAGCTTTATGGGCGGAAACACCATATATTTT. This gives the protein CASSFMGGNTIYF. Filled out from reference TRBV11-1 and TRBJ1-3, the complete variable domain reads EAEVAQSPRYKITEKSQAVAFWCDPISGHATLYWYRQILGQGPELLVQFQDESVVDDSQLPKDRFSAERLKGVDSTLKIQPAELGDSAMYLCASSFMGGNTIYFGEGSWLTVV.

The rearrangement uses TRBV7-6 and TRBJ1-1, with D perhaps matching TRBD1 (5 bases). The V and J ends lost 4 bases and 0 bases respectively, with 15 bases between them. The CDR3 runs to 16 residues. Germline loops: CDR1 SGHVS, CDR2 FNYEAQ. CDR3 amino acids: CASSWSGGRVNTEAFF. Written as DNA, the CDR3 is TGTGCCAGCAGCTGGAGCGGGGGGAGGGTGAACACTGAAGCTTTCTTT.

The rearrangement joins TRBV3-1 (or the pseudogene TRBV3-2) to TRBJ1-1, with 7 positions matching TRBD1. The ends lost 1 base at V and 6 bases at J; junction bases unmatched: 5. Germline CDR1 reads LGHDT; CDR2 reads YNNKEL (reference sequence). The CDR3 is 14 amino acids. DNA for the CDR3: TGTGCCAGCAGCCAAGCCGGACAGGCATCTGAAGCTTTCTTT. It is translated as CASSQAGQASEAFF.

The chain combines TRBV7-8 with TRBJ1-3; TRBD1 is a possible D gene (6 bases). Germline V CDR1 and CDR2: SGHVS, FQNEAQ. The V end lost 1 base, the J end lost 4 bases, and 8 bases lay between the germline ends. This CDR3 spans 14 amino acids. CDR3 coding DNA: TGTGCCAGCAGCTTAGGGACAGCCGGAAACACCATATATTTT. As protein: CASSLGTAGNTIYF.

This clone was recorded a few times. The J gene is TRBJ1-6, the V gene TRBV3-1 (or the pseudogene TRBV3-2), with D unclear. This CDR3 contains 14 residues. Germline V gene sequence: CDR1 LGHDT, CDR2 YNNKEL (reference sequence). The ends were cut back, 3 bases at V and 9 bases at J, with 12 bases in the middle. The CDR3 loop is CASSHTDRGSPLHF. CDR3 DNA sequence: TGTGCCAGCAGCCACACTGACCGCGGTTCACCCCTCCACTTT.

The chain is built from TRBV5-1 and TRBJ1-1; weak D call: TRBD1 (5 bases). The CDR3 extends over 16 amino acids. Germline CDR1 and CDR2: SGHRS and YFSETQ. V was pared by 3 bases and J by 4 bases, with 19 bases between. CDR3 nucleotide sequence: TGCGCCAGCAGCTGGGGGAGGGCCAGGGCCAGCACTGAAGCTTTCTTT. It encodes CASSWGRARASTEAFF.

In nucleotides, the CDR3 is TGTGCCAGCAGCAAAAACTGGATGGAGAACAATGAGCAGTTCTTC. Its translation is CASSKNWMENNEQFF. The chain uses TRBV7-3 and TRBJ2-1; D remains ambiguous. CDR3 length equals 15 residues. The V and J ends lost 5 bases and 5 bases respectively, with 16 bases between them. Germline V gene lookup returns CDR1 SGHTA and CDR2 FQGTGA. The entire variable domain, with the rest obtained from reference TRBV7-3 and TRBJ2-1, is as follows: GAGVSQTPSNKVTEKGKYVELRCDPISGHTALYWYRQSLGQGPEFLIYFQGTGAADDSGLPNDRFFAVRPEGSVSTLKIQRTERGDSAVYLCASSKNWMENNEQFFGPGTRLTVL.

The chain has TRBV5-8 and TRBJ2-4; no reliable D call. Germline CDR1 SGHTS, CDR2 YDEGEE. V was clipped by 5 bases and J by 8 bases, with 17 bases between them. The CDR3 extends over 14 amino acids. CDR3 protein: CASSSLGVKDIQYF. The CDR3 DNA follows: TGTGCCAGCAGTTCCCTCGGAGTGAAGGACATTCAGTACTTC.

The chain employs TRBV6-5 and TRBJ1-4; D unresolved. V lost 0 bases to trimming and J lost 2 bases, with 10 bases between them. CDR3 size: 16 residues. In germline, CDR1 is MNHEY, CDR2 SVGAGI. The CDR3 sequence is CASSYSSRVTNEKLFF. CDR3 bases: TGTGCCAGCAGTTACTCGAGTCGCGTCACTAATGAAAAACTGTTTTTT.

The V call is TRBV15, the J call TRBJ2-7; tentatively, D is TRBD1 (7 bases). Germline assignment: CDR1 LNHNV and CDR2 YYDKDF (reference sequence). CDR3 length: 19 residues. V shed 0 bases and J shed 4 bases, with 25 bases lying between them. CDR3 loop: CATSRDWQGEVSGYYEQYF. The CDR3 region has the DNA TGTGCCACCAGCAGAGATTGGCAGGGGGAGGTATCTGGGTATTACGAGCAGTACTTC.

The chain couples TRBV5-1 to TRBJ1-1; D not certain. V lost 0 bases and J lost 0, with 18 bases in between. The CDR3 length is 18 residues. The germline V gene has CDR1 SGHRS and CDR2 YFSETQ. DNA of the CDR3: TGCGCCAGCAGCTTGGATCCGGGGAATAGTTTAATGAACACTGAAGCTTTCTTT. Amino acid sequence: CASSLDPGNSLMNTEAFF.

The chain is built from TRBV5-8 and TRBJ1-5, with TRBD1 matching over 9 bases. Germline-derived CDR1 and CDR2 are SGHTS and YDEGEE. The V and J ends lost 4 bases and 0 bases, in that order; junction bases with no gene match: 8. The CDR3 spans 17 residues. This CDR3 reads CASSPRDRGYSNQPQHF. The CDR3 region has the DNA TGTGCCAGCAGCCCCCGAGACAGGGGGTATAGCAATCAGCCCCAGCATTTT.

Comments on this clone: This CDR3 is also generated by other DNA sequences in the sample. J is TRBJ2-7 and V is TRBV5-1; 16 nucleotides line up with TRBD2. From germline, CDR1 is SGHRS and CDR2 YFSETQ. The CDR3 contains 16 residues. With V trimmed by 4 bases and J by 2 bases, 3 bases remained unmatched. The CDR3 protein is CASSLGTSGGAYEQYF. The CDR3 region has the DNA TGCGCCAGCAGCCTTGGGACTAGCGGGGGGGCCTACGAGCAGTACTTC.

The chain has TRBV5-1 and TRBJ1-2; TRBD1 might be the D (5 bases). V was pared by 3 bases and J by 4 bases, with 10 bases between. CDR3 size: 13 residues. Germline assignment: CDR1 SGHRS and CDR2 YFSETQ. CDR3 DNA sequence: TGCGCCAGCAGCTCAGGGAGGCTCTATGGCTACACCTTC. This codes for CASSSGRLYGYTF.

This clone was observed a single time. The chain couples TRBV30 to TRBJ2-7, with D uncertain. CDR3 length: 11 residues. V was shortened by 1 base and J by 4 bases, with 5 bases between the two germline ends. Germline assignment: CDR1 GTSNPN and CDR2 SVGIG (reference sequence). The CDR3 region has the DNA TGTGCCTGGAGTGCACTATACGAGCAGTACTTC. Translating it yields CAWSALYEQYF.

In DNA form, the CDR3 reads TGTGCCAGCAGCGTAGTAGGAGAGTCGGGACAGGGGGACACTGAAGCTTTCTTT. This gives the protein CASSVVGESGQGDTEAFF. The chain links TRBV9 to TRBJ1-1, with 11 bases fitting TRBD1. Germline-derived CDR1 and CDR2 are SGDLS and YYNGEE. Trimming took 0 bases from V and 3 from J; bases not matched to a gene: 10. The CDR3 runs to 18 residues.

The chain links TRBV5-1 to TRBJ2-6; no clear D gene. From germline, CDR1 is SGHRS and CDR2 YFSETQ. The CDR3 has 14 residues. The V and J ends lost 1 base and 0 bases respectively, with 2 bases between them. CDR3 in DNA: TGCGCCAGCAGCTTGCGCTCTGGGGCCAACGTCCTGACTTTC. Its protein is CASSLRSGANVLTF.

The CDR3 coding sequence is TGTGCCAGCAGGGCGGAGGGGGCCGGGAGCTCCTACGAGCAGTACTTC. This gives the protein CASRAEGAGSSYEQYF. V is TRBV28 and J is TRBJ2-7; D is perhaps TRBD1 (7 bases). V was cut by 6 bases and J by 0 bases, with 18 bases left in between. CDR3 length: 16 amino acids. The germline gives CDR1 MDHEN, CDR2 SYDVKM.

The chain carries TRBV14 and TRBJ2-5; TRBD2 might be the D (6 bases). The V gene lost 9 bases and the J gene lost 4 bases, with 15 bases spanning the gap. Per germline, CDR1 SGHDN and CDR2 FVKESK. This CDR3 spans 13 amino acids. The CDR3 spells CARFGGGPETQYF. In nucleotides, the CDR3 is TGTGCCAGATTCGGGGGTGGGCCAGAGACCCAGTACTTC. Full variable domain (outside the CDR3, taken from reference TRBV14 and TRBJ2-5): EAGVTQFPSHSVIEKGQTVTLRCDPISGHDNLYWYRRVMGKEIKFLLHFVKESKQDESGMPNNRFLAERTGGTYSTLKVQPAELEDSGVYFCARFGGGPETQYFGPGTRLLVL.

This chain uses TRBV3-1 (or the pseudogene TRBV3-2) with TRBJ2-7, with D possibly TRBD1 on 8 matching bases. With 1 base removed from V and 9 bases from J, the gap between germline ends came to 16 bases. The V gene's germline CDR1 is LGHDT and CDR2 YNNKEL (reference sequence). This CDR3 has 14 amino acids. CDR3: CASSQVAGGGGQYF. DNA for the CDR3: TGTGCCAGCAGCCAAGTGGCAGGGGGCGGGGGGCAGTACTTC.